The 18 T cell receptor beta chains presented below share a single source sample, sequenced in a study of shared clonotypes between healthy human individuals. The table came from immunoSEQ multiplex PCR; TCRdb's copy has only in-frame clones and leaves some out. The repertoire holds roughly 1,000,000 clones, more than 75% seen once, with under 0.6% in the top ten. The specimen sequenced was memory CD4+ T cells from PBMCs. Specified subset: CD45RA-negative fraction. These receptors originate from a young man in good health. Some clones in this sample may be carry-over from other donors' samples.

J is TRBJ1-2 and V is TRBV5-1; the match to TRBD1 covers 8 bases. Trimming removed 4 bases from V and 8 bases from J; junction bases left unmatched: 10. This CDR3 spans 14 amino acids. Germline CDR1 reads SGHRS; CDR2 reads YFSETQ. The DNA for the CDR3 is TGCGCCAGCAGCACTACCGGACAGGGTAGGGGCTACACCTTC. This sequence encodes CASSTTGQGRGYTF.

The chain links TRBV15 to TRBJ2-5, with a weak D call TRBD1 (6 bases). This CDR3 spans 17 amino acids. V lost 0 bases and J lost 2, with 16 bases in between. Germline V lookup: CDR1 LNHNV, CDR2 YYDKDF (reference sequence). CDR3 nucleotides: TGTGCCACCAGCAGAGATGCGCGACAGGTTTATCAAGAGACCCAGTACTTC. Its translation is CATSRDARQVYQETQYF. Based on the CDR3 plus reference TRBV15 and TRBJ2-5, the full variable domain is DAMVIQNPRYQVTQFGKPVTLSCSQTLNHNVMYWYQQKSSQAPKLLFHYYDKDFNNEADTPDNFQSRRPNTSFCFLDIRSPGLGDTAMYLCATSRDARQVYQETQYFGPGTRLLVL.

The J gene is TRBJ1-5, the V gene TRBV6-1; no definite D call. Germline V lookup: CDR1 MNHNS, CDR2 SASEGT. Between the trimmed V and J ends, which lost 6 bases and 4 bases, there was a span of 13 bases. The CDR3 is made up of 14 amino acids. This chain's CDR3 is CASRDGRQNQPQHF. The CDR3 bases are TGTGCCAGCAGGGATGGACGGCAGAATCAGCCCCAGCATTTT.

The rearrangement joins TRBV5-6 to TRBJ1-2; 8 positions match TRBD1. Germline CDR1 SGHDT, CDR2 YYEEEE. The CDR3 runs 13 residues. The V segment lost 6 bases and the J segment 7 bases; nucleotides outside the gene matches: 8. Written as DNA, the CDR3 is TGTGCCAGCACCCTGACAGGGGAAGGTGGCTACACCTTC. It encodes CASTLTGEGGYTF.

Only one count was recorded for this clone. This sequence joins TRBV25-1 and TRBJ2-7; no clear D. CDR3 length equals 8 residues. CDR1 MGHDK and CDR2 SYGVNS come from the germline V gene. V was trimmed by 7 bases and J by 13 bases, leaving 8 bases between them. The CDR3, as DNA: TGTGCCAGCAAAGACGGATACTTC. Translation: CASKDGYF.

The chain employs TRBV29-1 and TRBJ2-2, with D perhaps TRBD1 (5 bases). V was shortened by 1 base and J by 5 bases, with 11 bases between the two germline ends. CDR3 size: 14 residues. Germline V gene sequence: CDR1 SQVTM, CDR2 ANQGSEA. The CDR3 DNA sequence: TGCAGCGTTGAAGGGGCAGGGCGGACCGGGGAGCTGTTTTTT. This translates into CSVEGAGRTGELFF.

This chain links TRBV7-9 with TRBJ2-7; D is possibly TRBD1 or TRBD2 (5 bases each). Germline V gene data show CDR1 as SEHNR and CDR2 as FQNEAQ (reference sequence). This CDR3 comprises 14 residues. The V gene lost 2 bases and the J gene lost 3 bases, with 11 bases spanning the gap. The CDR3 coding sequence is TGTGCCAGCAGCTTAAGGGGAGACCTCTACGAGCAGTACTTC. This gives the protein CASSLRGDLYEQYF.

The CDR3 sequence is CASSVDRLNYGYTF. The DNA for the CDR3 is TGTGCCAGCAGCGTAGACCGGCTGAACTATGGCTACACCTTC. The rearrangement uses TRBV9 and TRBJ1-2; D gene unclear. The CDR3 contains 14 residues. With 0 bases removed from V and 2 bases from J, the gap between germline ends came to 8 bases. Per germline, CDR1 SGDLS and CDR2 YYNGEE. Supplemented by reference TRBV9 and TRBJ1-2, the full variable domain reads DSGVTQTPKHLITATGQRVTLRCSPRSGDLSVYWYQQSLDQGLQFLIQYYNGEERAKGNILERFSAQQFPDLHSELNLSSLELGDSALYFCASSVDRLNYGYTFGSGTRLTVV.

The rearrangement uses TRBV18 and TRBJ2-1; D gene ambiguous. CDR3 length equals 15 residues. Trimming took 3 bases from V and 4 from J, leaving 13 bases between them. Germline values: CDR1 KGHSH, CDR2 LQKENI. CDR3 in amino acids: CASSPLPISYNEQFF. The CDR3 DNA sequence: TGTGCCAGCTCACCTTTGCCCATTTCTTACAATGAGCAGTTCTTC.

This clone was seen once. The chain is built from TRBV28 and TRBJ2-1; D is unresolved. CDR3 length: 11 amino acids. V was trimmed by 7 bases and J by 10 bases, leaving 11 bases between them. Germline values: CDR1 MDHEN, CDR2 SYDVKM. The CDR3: CASTTGGEQFF. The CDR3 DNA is TGTGCCAGCACCACGGGTGGAGAGCAGTTCTTC.

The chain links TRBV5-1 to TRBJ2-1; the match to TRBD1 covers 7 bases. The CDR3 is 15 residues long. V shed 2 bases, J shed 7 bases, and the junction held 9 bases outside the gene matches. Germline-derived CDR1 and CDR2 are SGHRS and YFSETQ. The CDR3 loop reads CASSFSPGTANEQFF. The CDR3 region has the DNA TGCGCCAGCAGCTTCTCCCCCGGGACAGCTAATGAGCAGTTCTTC. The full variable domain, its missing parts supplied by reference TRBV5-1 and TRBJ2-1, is KAGVTQTPRYLIKTRGQQVTLSCSPISGHRSVSWYQQTPGQGLQFLFEYFSETQRNKGNFPGRFSGRQFSNSRSEMNVSTLELGDSALYLCASSFSPGTANEQFFGPGTRLTVL.

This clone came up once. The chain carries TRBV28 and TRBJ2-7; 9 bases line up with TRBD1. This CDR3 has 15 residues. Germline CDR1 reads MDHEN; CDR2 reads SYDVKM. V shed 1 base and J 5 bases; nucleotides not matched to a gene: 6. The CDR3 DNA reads TGTGCCAGCAGTTTATCGAACAGGGGGCTGGACGAGCAGTACTTC. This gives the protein CASSLSNRGLDEQYF.

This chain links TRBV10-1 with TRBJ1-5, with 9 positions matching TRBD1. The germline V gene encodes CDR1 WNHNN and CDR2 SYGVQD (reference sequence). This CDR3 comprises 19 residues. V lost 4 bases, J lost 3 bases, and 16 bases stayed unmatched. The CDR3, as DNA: TGCGCCAGCAGTGGTCCGGTGGCCGGGACAGGGAATTTCAATCAGCCCCAGCATTTT. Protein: CASSGPVAGTGNFNQPQHF.

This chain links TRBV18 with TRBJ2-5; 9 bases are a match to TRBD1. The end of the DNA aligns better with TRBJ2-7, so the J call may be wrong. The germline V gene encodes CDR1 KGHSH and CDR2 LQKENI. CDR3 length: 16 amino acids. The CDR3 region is CASSPQGQGSSYEQYF. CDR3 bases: TGTGCCAGCTCACCCCAGGGACAGGGTAGCTCCTACGAGCAGTACTTC.

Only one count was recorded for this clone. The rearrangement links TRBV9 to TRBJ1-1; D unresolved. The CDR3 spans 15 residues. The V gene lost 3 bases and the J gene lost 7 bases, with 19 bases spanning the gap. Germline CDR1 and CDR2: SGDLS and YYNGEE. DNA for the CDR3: TGTGCCAGCAGCGCCCGTCCCGATAAAGGACGTGAAGCTTTCTTT. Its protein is CASSARPDKGREAFF.

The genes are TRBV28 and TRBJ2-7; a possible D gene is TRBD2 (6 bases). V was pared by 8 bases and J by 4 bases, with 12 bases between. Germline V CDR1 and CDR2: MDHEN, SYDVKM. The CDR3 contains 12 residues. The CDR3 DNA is TGTGCCAGCGTGCGGGATGGATACGAGCAGTACTTC. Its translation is CASVRDGYEQYF.

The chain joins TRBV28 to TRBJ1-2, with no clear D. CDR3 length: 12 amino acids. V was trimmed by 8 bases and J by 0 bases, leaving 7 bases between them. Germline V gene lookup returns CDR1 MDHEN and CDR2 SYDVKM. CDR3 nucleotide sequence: TGTGCCAGCTCGCCCCCTAACTATGGCTACACCTTC. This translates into CASSPPNYGYTF.

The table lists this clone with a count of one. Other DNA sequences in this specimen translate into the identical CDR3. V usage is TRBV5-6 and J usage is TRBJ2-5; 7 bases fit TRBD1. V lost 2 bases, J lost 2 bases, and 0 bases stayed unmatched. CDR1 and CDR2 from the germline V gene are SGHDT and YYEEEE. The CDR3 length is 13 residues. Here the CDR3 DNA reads TGTGCCAGCAGCTTACAGGGGCAAGAGACCCAGTACTTC. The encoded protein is CASSLQGQETQYF.